A single sample gave rise to the 9 T cell receptor beta chains below, sequenced in a study of T cells in localized non-small cell lung cancer (dated by TCRdb to 2018 to 2020). Receptor amplification or capture employed the immunoSEQ multiplex PCR assay. TCRdb mirrors the immuneACCESS table, restricted to in-frame sequences. Some clones are absent from its copies; in checked studies, under half trace to an unresolved V gene, and the reason for the others is unknown. Here the sample has about 22,000 clones; roughly nine tenths occur a single time. The ten biggest clones cover roughly 22% of the sample. This sample comprised PBMCs, obtained before any cancer treatment. Source of these receptors: a man aged 40-75 years with stage II squamous cell lung carcinoma.

With respect to this clone: Relative to the germline gene, one junction end is altered; a read error may explain this. V is TRBV5-5 and J is TRBJ1-4, with D unresolved. There are 11 residues in the CDR3. Germline V gene sequence: CDR1 SGHKS, CDR2 YYEKEE (reference sequence). The CDR3 DNA sequence: TGTGCCAGCAGCTTGAATGAAAAGCTGTTTTTT. It encodes CASSLNEKLFF.

The J gene is TRBJ1-1, the V gene TRBV6-5, with D uncertain. This CDR3 has 14 amino acids. V lost 4 bases and J 6 bases, leaving 15 bases between the germline ends. Germline V gives CDR1 MNHEY, CDR2 SVGAGI. The CDR3 protein is CASSSREKVAEAFF. Written as DNA, the CDR3 is TGTGCCAGCAGTTCTAGAGAAAAGGTGGCTGAAGCTTTCTTT.

The J gene is TRBJ1-2, the V gene TRBV6-6; unclear D gene. This CDR3 comprises 14 residues. Germline loops: CDR1 MNHNY, CDR2 SVGAGI (reference sequence). Deletions cut 6 bases from V and 4 bases from J, with 15 bases between. Written as DNA, the CDR3 is TGTGCCAGCAGCCTCTCTGAAGGGCTCTATGGCTACACCTTC. This sequence encodes CASSLSEGLYGYTF.

The rearrangement uses TRBV5-6 and TRBJ2-2; a weak D match, TRBD1 (6 bases). The V and J ends lost 5 bases and 5 bases respectively, with 16 bases between them. The CDR3 totals 15 residues. Germline CDR1 reads SGHDT; CDR2 reads YYEEEE. CDR3 in amino acids: CASSRRGGRTGELFF. The CDR3 bases are TGTGCCAGCAGTCGCCGAGGGGGAAGGACCGGGGAGCTGTTTTTT.

This chain joins TRBV5-1 and TRBJ2-6; D might be TRBD1 (5 bases). The germline V gene encodes CDR1 SGHRS and CDR2 YFSETQ. This CDR3 spans 15 amino acids. Deletions cut 4 bases from V and 1 base from J, with 9 bases between. Here the CDR3 DNA reads TGCGCCAGCAGCCCGACAGATTCTGGGGCCAACGTCCTGACTTTC. It is translated as CASSPTDSGANVLTF.

Of note for this clone: The junction shows a germline mismatch at one end, possibly a read error. This sequence joins TRBV7-7 and TRBJ2-1; D tentatively fits TRBD1 or TRBD2 (5 bases each). Germline CDR1 is SSHAT and CDR2 is FNYEAQ (reference sequence). This CDR3 is built from 13 residues. The CDR3 spells CASSQGPVGEQFF. The CDR3 DNA sequence: TGTGCTAGCAGCCAGGGACCGGTGGGTGAGCAGTTCTTC.

The J gene is TRBJ2-5, the V gene TRBV5-1, with unresolved D. The CDR3 spans 16 residues. The V and J ends lost 0 bases and 3 bases respectively, with 15 bases between them. CDR1 SGHRS and CDR2 YFSETQ come from the germline V gene. The CDR3 nucleotides read TGCGCCAGCAGCTTGGCCATGTATAACAGAAAAGAGACCCAGTACTTC. It codes for CASSLAMYNRKETQYF. The full variable domain, completed using reference TRBV5-1 and TRBJ2-5, is KAGVTQTPRYLIKTRGQQVTLSCSPISGHRSVSWYQQTPGQGLQFLFEYFSETQRNKGNFPGRFSGRQFSNSRSEMNVSTLELGDSALYLCASSLAMYNRKETQYFGPGTRLLVL.

The rearrangement uses TRBV27 and TRBJ1-3, with D possibly being TRBD1 (5 bases). Germline lookup yields CDR1 MNHEY and CDR2 SMNVEV (reference sequence). The CDR3 has 14 residues. The germline V and J ends were trimmed by 8 bases and 8 bases, with 19 bases remaining between them. CDR3 amino acids: CASGAGRVMDTIYF. The CDR3 DNA reads TGTGCCAGCGGGGCCGGGCGCGTAATGGACACCATATATTTT.

The V call is TRBV4-1, the J call TRBJ2-2; no reliable D call. This CDR3 comprises 14 residues. With 1 base removed from V and 6 bases from J, the gap between germline ends came to 9 bases. CDR1 MGHRA and CDR2 YSYEKL come from the germline V gene. The CDR3: CASSQGDRAGELFF. The CDR3, as DNA: TGCGCCAGCAGCCAAGGGGATCGGGCCGGGGAGCTGTTTTTT.